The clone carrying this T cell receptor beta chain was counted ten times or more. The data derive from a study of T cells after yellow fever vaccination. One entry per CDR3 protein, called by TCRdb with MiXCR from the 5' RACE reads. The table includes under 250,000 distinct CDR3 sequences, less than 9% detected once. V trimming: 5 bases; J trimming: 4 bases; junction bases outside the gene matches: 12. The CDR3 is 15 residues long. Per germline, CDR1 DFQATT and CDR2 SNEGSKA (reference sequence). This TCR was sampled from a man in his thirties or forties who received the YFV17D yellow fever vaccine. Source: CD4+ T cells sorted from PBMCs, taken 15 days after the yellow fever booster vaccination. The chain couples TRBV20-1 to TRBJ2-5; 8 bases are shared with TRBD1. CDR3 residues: CSAQDRARGRETQYF. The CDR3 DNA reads TGCAGTGCTCAGGACAGGGCTCGGGGTAGAGAGACCCAGTACTTC.